The 23 T cell receptor beta chains below all came from one sample that was sequenced in a study of blood T cell repertoires in COVID-19. Only in-frame clones appear in the TCRdb table, and some are missing; sequencing was by immunoSEQ multiplex PCR. This table holds about 260,000 clones, 87% found once. Sequenced sample: peripheral blood. Receptor source: a woman aged 40 to 55 who had recovered from COVID-19.

This clone was seen just once. The V and J genes are TRBV2 and TRBJ1-1; D not resolved. Germline loops: CDR1 SNHLY, CDR2 FYNNEI. V lost 7 bases, J lost 0 bases, and 9 bases lay in between. The CDR3 has 13 amino acids. CDR3 nucleotide sequence: TGTGCCAGCACTTCAGGCTTGAACACTGAAGCTTTCTTT. Translated: CASTSGLNTEAFF.

This chain uses TRBV13 with TRBJ2-3; maybe TRBD1 (6 bases). The CDR3 extends over 15 amino acids. Germline-derived CDR1 and CDR2 are PRHDT and FYEKMQ (reference sequence). V was pared by 2 bases and J by 2 bases, with 11 bases between. In DNA, the CDR3 is TGTGCCAGCAGCTTATACAGGGCCTACACAGATACGCAGTATTTT. Protein: CASSLYRAYTDTQYF.

CDR3 DNA: TGTGCCAGCAGCTTAGTCCCCCCCGGGGGCGAGCAGTACTTC. Residues: CASSLVPPGGEQYF. This chain links TRBV7-8 with TRBJ2-7; possibly TRBD2 for D (6 bases). The germline CDR1 and CDR2 sequences are SGHVS and FQNEAQ. Trimming stripped 1 base from V and 6 bases from J, with 13 bases between. This CDR3 spans 14 amino acids.

The V call is TRBV4-3, the J call TRBJ1-4; 10 bases line up with TRBD1. The CDR3 is made up of 16 amino acids. J was trimmed by 4 bases and V by 4 bases; bases with no gene match: 6. The germline V gene has CDR1 LGHNA and CDR2 YSLEER. CDR3 in amino acids: CASSRLTGGLNEKLFF. The DNA for the CDR3 is TGCGCCAGCAGCCGCTTGACAGGGGGCCTTAATGAAAAACTGTTTTTT.

The genes are TRBV30 and TRBJ1-5; the D gene is possibly TRBD1 (5 bases). V gave up 5 bases and J gave up 1 base, with 9 bases separating them. Germline CDR1 is GTSNPN and CDR2 is SVGIG (reference sequence). This CDR3 comprises 13 residues. The CDR3 bases are TGTGCCTGGCGTCAGGGCAGCAATCAGCCCCAGCATTTT. Translated: CAWRQGSNQPQHF. Looking up the rest from reference TRBV30 and TRBJ1-5 gives the full variable domain: SQTIHQWPATLVQPVGSPLSLECTVEGTSNPNLYWYRQAAGRGLQLLFYSVGIGQISSEVPQNLSASRPQDRQFILSSKKLLLSDSGFYLCAWRQGSNQPQHFGDGTRLSIL.

This clone was found a few times. The chain couples TRBV6-2 or TRBV6-3 to TRBJ2-3; 13 nucleotides agree with TRBD2. The V segment lost 2 bases and the J segment 4 bases; nucleotides outside the gene matches: 0. CDR3 length equals 15 residues. Germline values: CDR1 MNHEY, CDR2 SVGEGT. The CDR3 region is CASSYTSGGADTQYF. CDR3 bases: TGTGCCAGCAGTTACACTAGCGGGGGGGCAGATACGCAGTATTTT.

The V call is TRBV9, the J call TRBJ2-3; TRBD2 matches at 10 bases. The germline V gene encodes CDR1 SGDLS and CDR2 YYNGEE. The V and J ends lost 2 bases and 7 bases, in that order; junction bases with no gene match: 7. The CDR3 consists of 15 residues. The CDR3: CASSVLAGDEYTQYF. For the CDR3, the DNA is TGTGCCAGCAGCGTTCTAGCGGGGGACGAGTATACGCAGTATTTT.

J is TRBJ2-5 and V is TRBV27; 7 nucleotides agree with TRBD1. Germline V gives CDR1 MNHEY, CDR2 SMNVEV (reference sequence). The CDR3 runs 17 residues. J gave up 2 bases and V 5 bases, and 14 bases lay outside the gene matches. The CDR3 sequence is CASSTPPSPGQQETQYF. As DNA, the CDR3 is TGTGCCAGCAGTACCCCCCCCTCCCCGGGACAGCAAGAGACCCAGTACTTC.

This chain connects TRBV7-2 to TRBJ2-1, with TRBD2 identical over 7 bases. Germline-derived CDR1 and CDR2 are SGHTA and FQGNSA. This CDR3 contains 15 residues. The V and J ends lost 3 bases and 0 bases, in that order; junction bases with no gene match: 2. Here the CDR3 DNA reads TGTGCCAGCAGCTTCGCGGGGGACTCCTACAATGAGCAGTTCTTC. Encoded protein: CASSFAGDSYNEQFF.

The V and J genes are TRBV7-2 and TRBJ1-2; D perhaps matches TRBD1 (6 bases). The germline CDR1 and CDR2 sequences are SGHTA and FQGNSA. The CDR3 is 16 amino acids. The V and J ends lost 0 bases and 4 bases respectively, with 15 bases between them. The CDR3 protein is CASSLARLDRPYGYTF. The CDR3 region has the DNA TGTGCCAGCAGCTTAGCCCGCTTGGACAGACCCTATGGCTACACCTTC.

The chain uses TRBV13 and TRBJ1-4; 7 bases agree with TRBD1. Germline CDR1 PRHDT, CDR2 FYEKMQ (reference sequence). J lost 7 bases, V lost 6 bases, and 8 bases had no gene match. CDR3 size: 14 residues. CDR3 bases: TGTGCCAGCAGGCCGACAGGGAATCGTGAAAAACTGTTTTTT. It translates to CASRPTGNREKLFF. The whole variable domain, remainder taken from reference TRBV13 and TRBJ1-4, is AAGVIQSPRHLIKEKRETATLKCYPIPRHDTVYWYQQGPGQDPQFLISFYEKMQSDKGSIPDRFSAQQFSDYHSELNMSSLELGDSALYFCASRPTGNREKLFFGSGTQLSVL.

The V and J genes are TRBV5-5 and TRBJ1-2; D may be TRBD1 (5 bases). Trimming cost V 4 bases and J 0 bases, with 7 bases left between them. Germline values: CDR1 SGHKS, CDR2 YYEKEE (reference sequence). The CDR3 runs 13 residues. The CDR3 region is CASSPGTNYGYTF. The DNA for the CDR3 is TGTGCCAGCAGCCCAGGGACTAACTATGGCTACACCTTC.

The chain combines TRBV2 with TRBJ2-7, with 9 bases aligning to TRBD1. Germline V gene lookup returns CDR1 SNHLY and CDR2 FYNNEI. V lost 1 base and J lost 4; bases outside the gene matches: 5. The CDR3 totals 15 residues. CDR3 loop: CASSEVGQGMYEQYF. CDR3 coding DNA: TGTGCCAGCAGTGAAGTGGGACAGGGCATGTACGAGCAGTACTTC.

The rearrangement joins TRBV7-3 to TRBJ2-3; 12 bases are shared with TRBD2. Germline loops: CDR1 SGHTA, CDR2 FQGTGA. The V segment lost 4 bases and the J segment 5 bases; nucleotides outside the gene matches: 7. The CDR3 runs 16 residues. This CDR3 is CASSSRTSGVGDTQYF. CDR3 DNA: TGTGCCAGCAGCTCCCGGACTAGCGGGGTTGGAGATACGCAGTATTTT.

This rearrangement joins TRBV2 to TRBJ2-5; 8 nucleotides align to TRBD1. Germline CDR1 and CDR2: SNHLY and FYNNEI. This CDR3 is built from 14 residues. V lost 3 bases, J lost 2 bases, and 2 bases stayed unmatched. DNA for the CDR3: TGTGCCAGCAGTGAGGACAGGGCTCAAGAGACCCAGTACTTC. Residues: CASSEDRAQETQYF.

The rearrangement links TRBV5-4 to TRBJ2-3; the D is unclear. V was clipped by 1 base and J by 0 bases, with 12 bases between them. The length of the CDR3 is 16 residues. Germline assignment: CDR1 SGHNT and CDR2 YYREEE (reference sequence). CDR3 DNA sequence: TGTGCCAGCAGCTTGCCTTACAAATCTAGCACAGATACGCAGTATTTT. Translation gives CASSLPYKSSTDTQYF. Drawing the rest from reference TRBV5-4 and TRBJ2-3, the complete variable domain is ETGVTQSPTHLIKTRGQQVTLRCSSQSGHNTVSWYQQALGQGPQFIFQYYREEENGRGNFPPRFSGLQFPNYSSELNVNALELDDSALYLCASSLPYKSSTDTQYFGPGTRLTVL.

V gene TRBV5-1 combines with J gene TRBJ1-2, with 8 positions matching TRBD1. V lost 4 bases, J lost 0 bases, and 11 bases stayed unmatched. Germline V gene lookup returns CDR1 SGHRS and CDR2 YFSETQ. The CDR3 covers 17 residues. The CDR3 DNA is TGCGCCAGCAGCCTCAGACAGGGGTTGGTAGCTAACTATGGCTACACCTTC. This encodes CASSLRQGLVANYGYTF.

This chain links TRBV6-5 with TRBJ1-1; D is uncertain. Per germline, CDR1 MNHEY and CDR2 SVGAGI. V was clipped by 4 bases and J by 1 base, with 7 bases between them. This CDR3 is built from 13 residues. Here the CDR3 DNA reads TGTGCCAGCAGTTTCACAGAGAACACTGAAGCTTTCTTT. Translation: CASSFTENTEAFF.

This rearrangement joins TRBV30 to TRBJ2-3; tentative D call: TRBD2 (5 bases). V was trimmed by 0 bases and J by 4 bases, leaving 8 bases between them. CDR3 size: 13 residues. The V gene's germline CDR1 is GTSNPN and CDR2 SVGIG (reference sequence). DNA for the CDR3: TGTGCCTGGAGTGTACGGGGTCCAGATACGCAGTATTTT. Residues: CAWSVRGPDTQYF.

About this clone itself: The junction departs from germline at one end; a sequencing error may be responsible. This rearrangement joins TRBV7-7 to TRBJ2-7, with 8 positions matching TRBD1. The germline V gene has CDR1 SSHAT and CDR2 FNYEAQ (reference sequence). There are 12 residues in the CDR3. The CDR3 DNA is TGTGCTAGCAGCTCAGGGGGCGACGAGCAGTACTTC. Translation: CASSSGGDEQYF.

This clone was counted once. The CDR3 nucleotides read TGTGCCTGGGAACCAGACTCCTACCAAGAGACCCAGTACTTC. It is translated as CAWEPDSYQETQYF. This chain links TRBV30 with TRBJ2-5; D is unresolved. The CDR3 sequence is 14 residues long. Germline CDR1 is GTSNPN and CDR2 is SVGIG (reference sequence). V was cut by 5 bases and J by 0 bases, with 13 bases left in between.

V gene TRBV29-1 combines with J gene TRBJ1-1; no definite D call. The germline V gene has CDR1 SQVTM and CDR2 ANQGSEA. CDR3 length equals 12 residues. V lost 7 bases and J lost 2, with 11 bases in between. Here the CDR3 DNA reads TGCAGCGGCAAAAGGAGTAACACTGAAGCTTTCTTT. It translates to CSGKRSNTEAFF. The entire variable domain, with the rest obtained from reference TRBV29-1 and TRBJ1-1, is as follows: SAVISQKPSRDICQRGTSLTIQCQVDSQVTMMFWYRQQPGQSLTLIATANQGSEATYESGFVIDKFPISRPNLTFSTLTVSNMSPEDSSIYLCSGKRSNTEAFFGQGTRLTVV.

The chain recombines TRBV11-2 with TRBJ1-4; D gene unclear. Germline V gene data show CDR1 as SGHAT and CDR2 as FQNNGV. With 1 base removed from V and 7 bases from J, the gap between germline ends came to 19 bases. The length of the CDR3 is 17 residues. CDR3 bases: TGTGCCAGCAGCTTAGCCCCTGATGGCAGGCGGGGTGAAAAACTGTTTTTT. It codes for CASSLAPDGRRGEKLFF.